The clone carrying this T cell receptor (beta chain) has a count of ten or more. Germline V CDR1 and CDR2: MGHRA, YSYEKL. V lost 0 bases and J 0 bases, leaving 6 bases between the germline ends. The CDR3 spans 14 residues. This sample was taken from a study of T-cell reconstitution after alpha-beta-depleted transplantation in children. For TCRbeta, the library was prepared with unique molecular identifiers. TCRdb redid the calling of the PCR reads with MiXCR, one entry per CDR3 protein. The sample has around 93,000 distinct CDR3 sequences, 7% to 10% seen once. The source of this sequence is a human donor who donated a stem cell graft to a child with congenital amegakaryocytic thrombocytopenia. The rearrangement uses TRBV4-1 and TRBJ2-7, with unresolved D. The input for sequencing was PBMCs from the stem cell graft donor, taken from the stem cell graft. The CDR3 DNA reads TGCGCCAGCAGCCAAGAGTACACCTCCTACGAGCAGTACTTC. Protein product: CASSQEYTSYEQYF.